This T cell receptor (beta chain) was sequenced in a study of control samples from healthy donors and cancer patients (TCRdb year 2020). CDR1 ENHRY and CDR2 SYGVKD were looked up in the germline V gene. Measured from the cysteine to the phenylalanine, the CDR3 is 15 residues long. The entry retains the CDR3 DNA only, 45 bases that are in frame from base 1. Trimming takes 8 bases from V and 0 bases from J, and the germline ends sit 16 bases apart. About this clone itself: Its antigen has not been determined. No much larger clone is present one base from it, and per-base qualities are unavailable.

Library prep was done by the immunoSEQ multiplex PCR assay. TCRdb holds this immuneACCESS table with in-frame rearrangements only. Some clones are missing; in checked studies, unresolved V genes explain under half, and the rest has no known cause. The sample table shows fewer than 25,000 clones, and 82% are seen once. The ten largest clones capture about 28% of the sample. Recombination joined TRBV10-3 with TRBJ1-1; the D gene remains uncertain. The receptor's source is an older man with head and neck cancer. Sequenced material: PBMCs. The CDR3 loop reads CAIGGKDIMNTEAFF. The nucleotide sequence is given as TGTGCCATCGGAGGGAAAGACATCATGAACACTGAAGCTTTCTTT.